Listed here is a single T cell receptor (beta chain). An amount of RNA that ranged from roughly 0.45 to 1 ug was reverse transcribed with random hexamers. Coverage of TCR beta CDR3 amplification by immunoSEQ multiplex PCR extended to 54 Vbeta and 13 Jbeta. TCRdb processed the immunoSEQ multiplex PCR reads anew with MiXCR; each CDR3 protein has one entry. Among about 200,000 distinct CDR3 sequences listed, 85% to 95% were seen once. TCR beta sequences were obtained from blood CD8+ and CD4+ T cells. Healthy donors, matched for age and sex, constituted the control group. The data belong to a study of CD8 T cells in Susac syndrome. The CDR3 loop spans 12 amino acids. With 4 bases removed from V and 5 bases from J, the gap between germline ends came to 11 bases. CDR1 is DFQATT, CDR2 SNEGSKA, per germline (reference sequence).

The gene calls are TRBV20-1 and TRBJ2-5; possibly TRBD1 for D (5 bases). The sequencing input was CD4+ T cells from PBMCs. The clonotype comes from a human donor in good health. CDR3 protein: CSAKGVGETQYF. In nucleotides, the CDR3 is TGCAGTGCTAAAGGGGTCGGGGAGACCCAGTACTTC.